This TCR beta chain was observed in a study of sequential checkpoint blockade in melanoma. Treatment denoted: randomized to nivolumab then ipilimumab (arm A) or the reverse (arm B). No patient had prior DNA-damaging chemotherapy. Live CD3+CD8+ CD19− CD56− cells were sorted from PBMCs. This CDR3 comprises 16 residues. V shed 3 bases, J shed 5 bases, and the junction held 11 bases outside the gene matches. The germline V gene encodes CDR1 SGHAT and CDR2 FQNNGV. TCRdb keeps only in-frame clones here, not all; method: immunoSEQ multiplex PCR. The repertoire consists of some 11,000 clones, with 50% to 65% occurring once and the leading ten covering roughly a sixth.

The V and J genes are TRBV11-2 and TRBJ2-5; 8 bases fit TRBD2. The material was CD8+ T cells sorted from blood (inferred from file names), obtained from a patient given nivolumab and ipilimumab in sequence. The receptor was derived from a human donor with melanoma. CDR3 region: CASSLEIGRARETQYF. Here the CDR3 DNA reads TGTGCCAGCAGCTTGGAAATCGGGAGGGCCCGGGAGACCCAGTACTTC.